The 15 T cell receptor beta chains reported below all come from one sample, sequenced in a study of CXCR3-negative and CXCR3-positive naive CD8 T cells. UMI-labeled 5' RACE TRB cDNA libraries were prepared from the cells. TCRdb derives one entry per CDR3 protein from the 5' RACE reads, leaving out DNA. The sample totals some 140,000 distinct CDR3 sequences. No antigens are known for them. Study-wide results and limits: Against CXCR3-negative naive cells, CXCR3-positive naive cells showed more hydrophobic TRB CDR3s.

Sequenced sample: naive CXCR3+ CD8+ T cells from blood. Subset here: CD45RO-CCR7+CD27+CD95- naive CD8+ T cells expressing CXCR3 (TNR3+). These receptor sequences come from a human donor in good health. Some clones in this sample may be carry-over from other donors' samples.

The gene calls are TRBV6-1 and TRBJ1-6; TCRdb designates TRBD1, a call that cannot be tested without DNA. Germline V gives CDR1 MNHNS, CDR2 SASEGT. The CDR3 spans 12 residues. CDR3 in amino acids: CASTPGVSPLHF.

The chain couples TRBV11-1 to TRBJ2-7; the TCRdb D gene call, TRBD1, has no DNA to confirm it. Germline loops: CDR1 SGHAT, CDR2 FQDESV (reference sequence). This CDR3 has 13 amino acids. The CDR3 region is CASSHGRGYEQYF.

The chain uses TRBV27 and TRBJ1-1; TCRdb's D call, TRBD1, is unchecked because there is no DNA. Germline CDR1 MNHEY, CDR2 SMNVEV (reference sequence). CDR3 size: 14 residues. CDR3: CASKWGVENTEAFF.

The genes are TRBV28 and TRBJ2-3; as DNA is missing, the TRBD2 call by TCRdb cannot be tested. Germline-derived CDR1 and CDR2 are MDHEN and SYDVKM. The CDR3 consists of 16 residues. The CDR3 is CASRPRDFGGLDTQYF.

The chain joins TRBV5-1 to TRBJ2-1; the D call of TRBD2 rests on TCRdb alone, since no DNA is present to check it. The CDR3 extends over 13 amino acids. Germline V gene lookup returns CDR1 SGHRS and CDR2 YFSETQ. CDR3 region: CASTLARLGEQFF.

J is TRBJ2-1 and V is TRBV7-6; no DNA is available, so the TRBD1 call from TCRdb remains unchecked. Germline V gene data show CDR1 as SGHVS and CDR2 as FNYEAQ. The CDR3 spans 17 residues. CDR3 region: CASSLYLGGTGFYEQFF.

J is TRBJ2-7 and V is TRBV12-5; TCRdb names TRBD2, which stays unverified in the absence of DNA. The CDR3 spans 13 residues. CDR1 and CDR2 (germline): LGHNT, FRNRAP. Here the CDR3 reads CASGRDGIYEQYF.

The rearrangement uses TRBV12-3 or TRBV12-4 and TRBJ2-7. The CDR3 is 14 residues long. The CDR3 reads CASSLDDSSYEQYF.

The chain has TRBV5-1 and TRBJ2-5; the D gene TCRdb calls, TRBD1, cannot be checked with no DNA. CDR3 length equals 15 residues. CDR1 and CDR2 from the germline V gene are SGHRS and YFSETQ. This CDR3 is CASGDSLSGEETQYF.

The chain employs TRBV7-6 and TRBJ1-5; TCRdb lists TRBD1, though no DNA is available to test this call. This CDR3 is built from 15 residues. Germline V gene sequence: CDR1 SGHVS, CDR2 FNYEAQ. The CDR3 loop is CASSLDRSSNQPQHF.

The chain joins TRBV12-3 or TRBV12-4 to TRBJ2-3; TCRdb's assignment of TRBD2 cannot be checked, as there is no DNA. This CDR3 spans 16 amino acids. The CDR3 reads CASSWTSGFSTDTQYF.

The chain joins TRBV2 to TRBJ2-5; as DNA is missing, the TRBD2 call by TCRdb cannot be tested. Germline V CDR1 and CDR2: SNHLY, FYNNEI. CDR3 length equals 14 residues. CDR3 sequence: CASLGLAGQETQYF.

This sequence joins TRBV29-1 and TRBJ2-5; TCRdb lists TRBD2, though no DNA is available to test this call. CDR1 SQVTM and CDR2 ANQGSEA come from the germline V gene. The CDR3 totals 14 residues. CDR3 amino acids: CSVEARGDQETQYF.

V gene TRBV19 combines with J gene TRBJ2-1. The CDR3 covers 13 residues. CDR1 LNHDA and CDR2 SQIVND come from the germline V gene (reference sequence). The CDR3 sequence is CASSRDSYNEQFF.

The chain is built from TRBV6-4 and TRBJ2-1; lacking DNA, the TRBD2 call made by TCRdb goes unchecked. The germline CDR1 and CDR2 sequences are MRHNA and SNTAGT. The CDR3 is 17 amino acids. CDR3 sequence: CASSDSTSGGSYNEQFF.